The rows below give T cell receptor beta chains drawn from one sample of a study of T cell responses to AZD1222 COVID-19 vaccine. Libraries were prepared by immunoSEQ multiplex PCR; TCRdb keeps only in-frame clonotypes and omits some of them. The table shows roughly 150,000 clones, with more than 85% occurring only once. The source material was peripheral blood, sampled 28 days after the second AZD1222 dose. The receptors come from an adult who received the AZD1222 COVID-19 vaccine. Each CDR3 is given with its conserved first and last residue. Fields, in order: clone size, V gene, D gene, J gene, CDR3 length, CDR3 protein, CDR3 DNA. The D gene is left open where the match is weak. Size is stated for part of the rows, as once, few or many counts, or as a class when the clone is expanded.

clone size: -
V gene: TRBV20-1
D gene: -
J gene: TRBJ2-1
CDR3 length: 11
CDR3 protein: CRARSYNEQFF
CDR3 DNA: TGCAGAGCTCGATCATACAATGAGCAGTTCTTC

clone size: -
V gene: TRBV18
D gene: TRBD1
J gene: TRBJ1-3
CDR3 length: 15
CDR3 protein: CASSRTGGTGNTIYF
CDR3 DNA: TGTGCCAGCTCACGGACAGGGGGCACTGGAAACACCATATATTTT

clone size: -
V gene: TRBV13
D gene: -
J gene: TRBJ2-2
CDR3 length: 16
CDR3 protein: CASSTRAYPGTGELFF
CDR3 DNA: TGTGCCAGCAGCACCCGGGCTTATCCGGGCACCGGGGAGCTGTTTTTT

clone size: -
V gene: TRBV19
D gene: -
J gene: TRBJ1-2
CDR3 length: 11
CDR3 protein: CASSIRGGYTF
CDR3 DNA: TGTGCCAGTAGTATCCGGGGGGGCTACACCTTC

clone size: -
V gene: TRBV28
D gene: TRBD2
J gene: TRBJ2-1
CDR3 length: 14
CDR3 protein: CASSFVLAGDLEFF
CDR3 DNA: TGTGCCAGCAGTTTCGTCCTAGCGGGAGACCTAGAGTTCTTC

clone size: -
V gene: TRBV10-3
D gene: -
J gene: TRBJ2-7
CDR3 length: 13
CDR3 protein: CAISESAAYEQYF
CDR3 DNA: TGTGCCATCAGTGAGTCGGCCGCGTACGAGCAGTACTTC

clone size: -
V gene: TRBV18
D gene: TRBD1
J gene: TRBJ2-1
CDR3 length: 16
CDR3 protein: CASSPPRGGRLDEQFF
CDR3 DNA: TGTGCCAGCTCACCACCTAGAGGGGGCAGGTTGGATGAGCAGTTCTTC

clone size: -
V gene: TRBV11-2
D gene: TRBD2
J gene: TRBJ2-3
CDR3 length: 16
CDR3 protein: CASSKGLAGGTDTQYF
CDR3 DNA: TGTGCCAGCAGCAAAGGACTAGCGGGGGGCACAGATACGCAGTATTTT

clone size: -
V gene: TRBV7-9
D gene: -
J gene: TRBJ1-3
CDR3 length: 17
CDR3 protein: CASSLKTAREGGNTIYF
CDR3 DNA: TGTGCCAGCAGCTTAAAGACCGCGCGGGAGGGTGGAAACACCATATATTTT

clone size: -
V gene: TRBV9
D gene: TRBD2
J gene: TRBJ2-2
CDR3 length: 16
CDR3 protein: CASSVLAGTNTGELFF
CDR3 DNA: TGTGCCAGCAGCGTCCTAGCGGGGACGAACACCGGGGAGCTGTTTTTT

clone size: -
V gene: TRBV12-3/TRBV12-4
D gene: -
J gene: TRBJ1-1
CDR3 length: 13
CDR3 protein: CASSLETFTEAFF
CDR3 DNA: TGTGCCAGCAGTTTGGAGACATTCACTGAAGCTTTCTTT

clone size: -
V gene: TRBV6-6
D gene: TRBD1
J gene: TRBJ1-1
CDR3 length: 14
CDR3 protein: CASSPDRRNTEAFF
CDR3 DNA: TGTGCCAGCAGCCCGGACAGGCGGAACACTGAAGCTTTCTTT

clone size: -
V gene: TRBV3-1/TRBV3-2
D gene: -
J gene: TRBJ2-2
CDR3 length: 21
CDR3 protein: CASSRTLAKGVSPSNTGELFF
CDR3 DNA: TGTGCCAGCAGCCGAACCTTAGCGAAGGGGGTCAGCCCCTCGAACACCGGGGAGCTGTTTTTT

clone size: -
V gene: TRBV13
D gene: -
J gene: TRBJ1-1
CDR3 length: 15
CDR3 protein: CASSRIGEGGPEAFF
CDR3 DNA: TGTGCCAGCAGCCGTATAGGTGAAGGAGGGCCTGAAGCTTTCTTT

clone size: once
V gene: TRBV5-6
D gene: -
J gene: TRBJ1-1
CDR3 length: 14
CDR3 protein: CASSLDGRATEAFF
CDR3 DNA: TGTGCCAGCAGCTTGGACGGCCGGGCCACTGAAGCTTTCTTT

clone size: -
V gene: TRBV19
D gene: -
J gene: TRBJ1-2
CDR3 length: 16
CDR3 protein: CASSLGGARWIYGYTF
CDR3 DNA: TGTGCCAGTAGTCTAGGGGGGGCGCGGTGGATCTATGGCTACACCTTC

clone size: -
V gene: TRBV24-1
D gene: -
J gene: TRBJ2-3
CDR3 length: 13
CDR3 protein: CATSADSTDTQYF
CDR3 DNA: TGTGCCACCAGTGCTGACTCCACAGATACGCAGTATTTT

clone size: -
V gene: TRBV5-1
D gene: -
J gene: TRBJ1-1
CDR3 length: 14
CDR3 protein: CASSLGIMNTEAFF
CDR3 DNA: TGCGCCAGCAGCTTGGGAATCATGAACACTGAAGCTTTCTTT

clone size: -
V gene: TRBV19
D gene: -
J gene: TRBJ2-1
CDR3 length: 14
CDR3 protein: CASIGWGKDNEQFF
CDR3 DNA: TGTGCCAGTATAGGGTGGGGAAAAGACAATGAGCAGTTCTTC

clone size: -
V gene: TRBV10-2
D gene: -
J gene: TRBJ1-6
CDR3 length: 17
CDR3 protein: CASSKVTGGRYNSPLHF
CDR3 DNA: TGCGCCAGCAGTAAGGTGACGGGGGGACGATATAATTCACCCCTCCACTTT

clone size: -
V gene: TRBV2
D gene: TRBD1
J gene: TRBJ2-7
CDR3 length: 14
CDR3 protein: CASKLARTGYEQYF
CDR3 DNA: TGTGCCAGCAAACTCGCCCGGACAGGTTACGAGCAGTACTTC

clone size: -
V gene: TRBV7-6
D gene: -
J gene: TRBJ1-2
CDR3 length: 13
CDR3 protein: CASSLRAGSGYTF
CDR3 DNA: TGTGCCAGCAGCTTACGGGCGGGTAGCGGCTACACCTTC

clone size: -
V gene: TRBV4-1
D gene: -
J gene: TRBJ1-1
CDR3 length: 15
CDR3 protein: CASSQDVWGGTEAFF
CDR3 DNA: TGCGCCAGCAGCCAAGACGTTTGGGGTGGCACTGAAGCTTTCTTT

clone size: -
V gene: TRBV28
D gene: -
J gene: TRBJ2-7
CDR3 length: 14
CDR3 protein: CASSTAGVTYEQYF
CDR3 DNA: TGTGCCAGCAGTACCGCCGGGGTTACCTACGAGCAGTACTTC

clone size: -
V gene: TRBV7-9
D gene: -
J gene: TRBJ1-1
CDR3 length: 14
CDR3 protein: CASSLDFGVREAFF
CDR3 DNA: TGTGCCAGCAGCTTAGATTTCGGAGTGAGAGAAGCTTTCTTT

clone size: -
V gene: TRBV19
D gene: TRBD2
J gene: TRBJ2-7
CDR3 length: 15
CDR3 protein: CASSLLAGGPDEQYF
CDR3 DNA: TGTGCCAGTAGTCTACTAGCGGGGGGGCCCGACGAGCAGTACTTC

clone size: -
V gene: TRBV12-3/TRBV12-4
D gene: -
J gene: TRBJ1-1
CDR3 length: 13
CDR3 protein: CASTPVLQGRAFF
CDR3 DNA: TGTGCCAGCACCCCCGTCCTCCAGGGGAGAGCTTTCTTT

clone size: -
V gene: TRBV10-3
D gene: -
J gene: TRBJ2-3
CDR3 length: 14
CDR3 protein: CAISPAGNTDTQYF
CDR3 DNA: TGTGCCATCAGCCCAGCTGGGAACACAGATACGCAGTATTTT

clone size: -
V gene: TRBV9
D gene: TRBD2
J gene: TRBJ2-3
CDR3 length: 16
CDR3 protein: CASSTGLAAYTDTQYF
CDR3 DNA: TGTGCCAGCAGCACTGGACTAGCGGCCTACACAGATACGCAGTATTTT

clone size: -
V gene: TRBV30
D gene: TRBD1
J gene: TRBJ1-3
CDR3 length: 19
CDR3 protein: CAWSNPDRFLLYSGNTIYF
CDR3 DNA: TGTGCCTGGAGTAATCCGGACAGGTTCCTCCTGTACTCTGGAAACACCATATATTTT

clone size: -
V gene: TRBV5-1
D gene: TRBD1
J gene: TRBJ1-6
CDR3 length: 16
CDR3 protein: CASSSTGPENNSPLHF
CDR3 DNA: TGCGCCAGCAGCTCGACAGGGCCCGAAAATAATTCACCCCTCCACTTT

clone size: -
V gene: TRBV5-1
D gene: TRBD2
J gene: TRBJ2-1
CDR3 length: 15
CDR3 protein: CASRGTSGKTNEQFF
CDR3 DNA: TGCGCCAGCAGAGGCACTAGCGGGAAGACCAATGAGCAGTTCTTC

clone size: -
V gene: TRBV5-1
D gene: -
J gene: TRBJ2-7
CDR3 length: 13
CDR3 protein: CASSLAGGEEQYF
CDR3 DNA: TGCGCCAGCAGCTTGGCGGGCGGTGAAGAGCAGTACTTC

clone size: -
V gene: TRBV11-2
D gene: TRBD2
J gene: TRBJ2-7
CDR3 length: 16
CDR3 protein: CASSPQGTSGSYEQYF
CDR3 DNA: TGTGCCAGCAGCCCCCAAGGGACTAGCGGGTCCTACGAGCAGTACTTC

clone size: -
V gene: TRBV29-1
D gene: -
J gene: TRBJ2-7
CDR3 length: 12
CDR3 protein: CSARQASYEQYF
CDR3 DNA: TGCAGCGCTAGACAGGCCTCCTACGAGCAGTACTTC

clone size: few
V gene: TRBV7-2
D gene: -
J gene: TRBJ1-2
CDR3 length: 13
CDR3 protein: CASSLGTAYGYTF
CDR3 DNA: TGTGCCAGCAGCTTAGGGACAGCCTATGGCTACACCTTC